The TCR beta chain under discussion was sequenced for a study of blood T cell repertoires in COVID-19. Trimming left V 7 bases short and J 7 bases short, with 13 bases between. The germline V gene encodes CDR1 MNHNY and CDR2 SVGAGI (reference sequence). There are 13 residues in the CDR3. Clones were read by immunoSEQ multiplex PCR, and TCRdb kept only the in-frame ones, dropping some. The sample records roughly 400,000 clones, 85% to 90% being singletons. The chain links TRBV6-6 to TRBJ1-4; D is ambiguous. The clonotype was recovered from a man aged 30 to 39 who had recovered from COVID-19. The material sequenced was PBMCs or T cells enriched from blood (not recorded which). The CDR3 is CASMSNRGEKLFF. The CDR3 coding sequence is TGTGCCAGCATGTCGAACCGGGGTGAAAAACTGTTTTTT.